The 23 T cell receptor beta chains in this list originate from one sample, sequenced in a study of T cell changes during pregnancy in multiple sclerosis. Measured with immunoSEQ multiplex PCR; TCRdb has only the in-frame clones, and not every one. The table shows about 38,000 clones, with 90% occurring only once. The sample in question was CD4+ T cells from peripheral blood mononuclear cells, obtained in the second trimester of pregnancy. The receptors come from a female donor with multiple sclerosis, enrolled in a pregnancy study.

This sequence joins TRBV7-2 and TRBJ1-1, with 7 bases fitting TRBD1. V dropped 1 base and J dropped 5; count of bases not matched to a gene: 7. CDR3 length equals 15 residues. Germline V gene lookup returns CDR1 SGHTA and CDR2 FQGNSA. The CDR3 nucleotides read TGTGCCAGCAGCTTAGAGGGGGCCGTAAATACTGAAGCTTTCTTT. Protein product: CASSLEGAVNTEAFF. Looking up the rest from reference TRBV7-2 and TRBJ1-1 gives the full variable domain: GAGVSQSPSNKVTEKGKDVELRCDPISGHTALYWYRQSLGQGLEFLIYFQGNSAPDKSGLPSDRFSAERTGGSVSTLTIQRTQQEDSAVYLCASSLEGAVNTEAFFGQGTRLTVV.

CDR3 in DNA: TGTGCCAGCAGCCCCGGACTGTACTCTGGGGCCAACGTCCTGACTTTC. The encoded protein is CASSPGLYSGANVLTF. The rearrangement links TRBV5-4 to TRBJ2-6, with D perhaps matching TRBD2 (5 bases). Trimming took 4 bases from V and 0 from J, leaving 11 bases between them. The CDR3 runs 16 residues. Germline V gene lookup returns CDR1 SGHNT and CDR2 YYREEE (reference sequence). Drawing the rest from reference TRBV5-4 and TRBJ2-6, the complete variable domain is ETGVTQSPTHLIKTRGQQVTLRCSSQSGHNTVSWYQQALGQGPQFIFQYYREEENGRGNFPPRFSGLQFPNYSSELNVNALELDDSALYLCASSPGLYSGANVLTFGAGSRLTVL.

In this sample, this clone turned up once. This rearrangement joins TRBV5-4 to TRBJ2-7, with D tentatively TRBD1 (5 bases). The CDR3 contains 16 residues. The germline gives CDR1 SGHNT, CDR2 YYREEE (reference sequence). V dropped 1 base and J dropped 3 bases, with 17 bases sitting between them. CDR3 residues: CASSLPGPRGYYEQYF. CDR3 bases: TGTGCCAGCAGCTTGCCCGGTCCAAGGGGCTACTACGAGCAGTACTTC.

The chain uses TRBV28 and TRBJ2-7; weak D call: TRBD1 (6 bases). Germline lookup yields CDR1 MDHEN and CDR2 SYDVKM. V gave up 7 bases and J gave up 3 bases, with 13 bases separating them. The CDR3 runs 13 residues. CDR3 nucleotides: TGTGCCAGCACTTACAGGGCAGGCTACGAGCAGTACTTC. As protein: CASTYRAGYEQYF.

The V and J genes are TRBV6-5 and TRBJ1-2; TRBD1 agrees at 7 bases. The length of the CDR3 is 15 residues. V was pared by 5 bases and J by 3 bases, with 9 bases of the junction left unmatched. Germline loops: CDR1 MNHEY, CDR2 SVGAGI. The CDR3: CASSPQGGSDYGYTF. CDR3 DNA: TGTGCCAGCAGTCCCCAAGGGGGCAGTGACTATGGCTACACCTTC.

The V and J genes are TRBV7-6 and TRBJ2-7; TRBD2 matches at 8 bases. This CDR3 is built from 17 residues. CDR1 is SGHVS and CDR2 is FNYEAQ in the germline V gene. V trimming: 5 bases; J trimming: 5 bases; junction bases outside the gene matches: 17. CDR3 nucleotide sequence: TGTGCCAGCAGCCAAGATGTGACGGGAGGGCCGATAAACGAGCAGTACTTC. The encoded protein is CASSQDVTGGPINEQYF. The full variable domain, with the rest looked up from reference TRBV7-6 and TRBJ2-7, is GAGVSQSPRYKVTKRGQDVALRCDPISGHVSLYWYRQALGQGPEFLTYFNYEAQQDKSGLPNDRFSAERPEGSISTLTIQRTEQRDSAMYRCASSQDVTGGPINEQYFGPGTRLTVT.

The chain uses TRBV7-2 and TRBJ2-1; 7 bases are shared with TRBD2. V lost 7 bases, J lost 6 bases, and 12 bases stayed unmatched. Per germline, CDR1 SGHTA and CDR2 FQGNSA. This CDR3 is built from 15 residues. This CDR3 reads CASTIGPGEGNEQFF. In nucleotides, the CDR3 is TGTGCCAGCACTATAGGGCCGGGGGAGGGCAATGAGCAGTTCTTC.

CDR3 DNA sequence: TGCGCCAGCAGCCCTACTAGCGGGAGCTCCTACAATGAGCAGTTCTTC. This sequence encodes CASSPTSGSSYNEQFF. The V call is TRBV5-1, the J call TRBJ2-1; TRBD2 agrees at 11 bases. From germline, CDR1 is SGHRS and CDR2 YFSETQ. V lost 4 bases, J lost 0 bases, and 3 bases stayed unmatched. The CDR3 loop spans 16 amino acids.

As to this clone: The sample carries other DNA sequences with the same CDR3. The chain joins TRBV7-9 to TRBJ2-7; no definite D call. Trimming cost V 5 bases and J 3 bases, with 5 bases left between them. This CDR3 is built from 11 residues. The germline V gene has CDR1 SEHNR and CDR2 FQNEAQ (reference sequence). Here the CDR3 DNA reads TGTGCCAGCAGCCCCCTCTACGAGCAGTACTTC. Translating gives CASSPLYEQYF.

The chain has TRBV6-1 and TRBJ2-7; TRBD2 matches at 8 bases. Losses at the gene ends were 8 bases for V and 0 bases for J; bases not matched to a gene: 6. Germline-derived CDR1 and CDR2 are MNHNS and SASEGT. This CDR3 region has 14 residues. CDR3 sequence: CASWAAGASYEQYF. In DNA form, the CDR3 reads TGTGCCAGCTGGGCAGCGGGAGCCTCCTACGAGCAGTACTTC.

The chain combines TRBV5-1 with TRBJ2-5; D is undetermined. The J call may be incorrect, as the DNA end agrees better with TRBJ2-7. Germline CDR1 reads SGHRS; CDR2 reads YFSETQ. This CDR3 has 12 residues. CDR3 amino acids: CASSLALNEQYF. The CDR3, as DNA: TGCGCCAGCAGCTTGGCCTTGAACGAGCAGTACTTC.

The chain links TRBV14 to TRBJ2-5, with 10 bases fitting TRBD2. The V and J ends lost 1 base and 2 bases, in that order; junction bases with no gene match: 10. The CDR3 length is 18 residues. Germline V gives CDR1 SGHDN, CDR2 FVKESK. CDR3 sequence (DNA): TGTGCCAGCAGCCAAGGAGAAGTCTTACTAGCGGGACAAGAGACCCAGTACTTC. Translated: CASSQGEVLLAGQETQYF.

This clone was seen just once. The CDR3 loop reads CASSLGTSAGELFF. The CDR3 DNA reads TGCGCCAGCAGCTTGGGGACTAGCGCCGGGGAGCTGTTTTTT. The V call is TRBV5-1, the J call TRBJ2-2; 9 positions match TRBD2. The CDR3 runs to 14 residues. The V gene's germline CDR1 is SGHRS and CDR2 YFSETQ. After removal of 0 bases from V and 6 bases from J, the junction contained 0 bases not matched to a gene.

This chain links TRBV7-2 with TRBJ2-7; 10 bases match TRBD2. The CDR3 is made up of 15 amino acids. With V trimmed by 4 bases and J by 0 bases, 3 bases remained unmatched. The V gene's germline CDR1 is SGHTA and CDR2 FQGNSA. CDR3 loop: CASSYPSGSSYEQYF. For the CDR3, the DNA is TGTGCCAGCAGCTACCCTAGCGGGAGCTCCTACGAGCAGTACTTC.

CDR3 region: CASSPIGANTGELFF. The CDR3 nucleotides read TGTGCCAGCTCACCGATCGGGGCGAACACCGGGGAGCTGTTTTTT. The chain uses TRBV25-1 and TRBJ2-2; a possible D gene is TRBD2 (5 bases). Trimming took off 8 bases at V and 0 bases at J, with 13 bases between the two ends. The CDR3 sequence is 15 residues long. Germline V gives CDR1 MGHDK, CDR2 SYGVNS. Variable domain in full (rest from reference TRBV25-1 and TRBJ2-2): EADIYQTPRYLVIGTGKKITLECSQTMGHDKMYWYQQDPGMELHLIHYSYGVNSTEKGDLSSESTVSRIRTEHFPLTLESARPSHTSQYLCASSPIGANTGELFFGEGSRLTVL.

This clone was found once. The chain links TRBV10-3 to TRBJ2-3; 9 bases are a match to TRBD1. CDR1 ENHRY and CDR2 SYGVKD come from the germline V gene. V lost 6 bases to trimming and J lost 6 bases; unmatched junction nucleotides: 7. This CDR3 region has 14 residues. CDR3 coding DNA: TGTGCCATCAGGGGGGGACAGGGAGTGGATACGCAGTATTTT. It is translated as CAIRGGQGVDTQYF.

This chain links TRBV7-6 with TRBJ2-2, with a possible D match to TRBD2 (6 bases). The germline gives CDR1 SGHVS, CDR2 FNYEAQ. The length of the CDR3 is 16 residues. The germline V and J ends were trimmed by 5 bases and 2 bases, with 15 bases remaining between them. DNA of the CDR3: TGTGCCAGCAGCATTACCGGGACTCCAAACACCGGGGAGCTGTTTTTT. Amino acids: CASSITGTPNTGELFF.

The CDR3 protein is CASRGTGDTEAFF. DNA of the CDR3: TGTGCCAGCAGAGGAACAGGGGACACTGAAGCTTTCTTT. The J gene is TRBJ1-1, the V gene TRBV6-4, with 7 bases that match TRBD1. Germline-derived CDR1 and CDR2 are MRHNA and SNTAGT. V shed 6 bases and J 3 bases; nucleotides not matched to a gene: 4. This CDR3 contains 13 residues.

The chain employs TRBV28 and TRBJ2-2, with TRBD2 identical over 8 bases. Germline V gene lookup returns CDR1 MDHEN and CDR2 SYDVKM. The CDR3 has 19 residues. V trimming: 6 bases; J trimming: 5 bases; junction bases outside the gene matches: 20. The chain's CDR3 is CASRPSEVAGPYGTGELFF. The CDR3, as DNA: TGTGCCAGCAGACCCTCAGAGGTAGCGGGACCATATGGGACCGGGGAGCTGTTTTTT.

The chain has TRBV28 and TRBJ2-7; 8 bases map to TRBD2. V lost 2 bases and J lost 3; bases outside the gene matches: 3. Germline CDR1 and CDR2: MDHEN and SYDVKM. CDR3 length equals 14 residues. CDR3 protein: CASSLRGGRYEQYF. CDR3 nucleotide sequence: TGTGCCAGCAGTTTACGGGGGGGGCGCTACGAGCAGTACTTC.

This chain links TRBV7-2 with TRBJ2-3, with no clear D. This CDR3 has 12 amino acids. Germline CDR1 and CDR2: SGHTA and FQGNSA. V dropped 5 bases and J dropped 4 bases, with 7 bases sitting between them. Written as DNA, the CDR3 is TGTGCCAGCAGCCATAAGCCAGATACGCAGTATTTT. Its protein is CASSHKPDTQYF.

This chain connects TRBV19 to TRBJ1-5, with a tentative D call TRBD1 (6 bases). There are 18 residues in the CDR3. Trimming removed 3 bases at V and 1 base at J, with 19 bases between. Germline CDR1 and CDR2: LNHDA and SQIVND (reference sequence). DNA of the CDR3: TGTGCCAGTAGTATTTGGGCAGGGGCATTCGGCAGCAATCAGCCCCAGCATTTT. Protein product: CASSIWAGAFGSNQPQHF.

V and J are TRBV9 and TRBJ1-4; D is undetermined. The germline gives CDR1 SGDLS, CDR2 YYNGEE. V was shortened by 3 bases and J by 8 bases, with 14 bases between the two germline ends. The CDR3 has 14 residues. The CDR3 DNA reads TGTGCCAGCAGCGGAGGGATAGAAGGGGAAAAACTGTTTTTT. The encoded protein is CASSGGIEGEKLFF. The full variable domain, with the rest looked up from reference TRBV9 and TRBJ1-4, is DSGVTQTPKHLITATGQRVTLRCSPRSGDLSVYWYQQSLDQGLQFLIQYYNGEERAKGNILERFSAQQFPDLHSELNLSSLELGDSALYFCASSGGIEGEKLFFGSGTQLSVL.